The TCR beta chain described here comes from a study of blood T cell repertoires in COVID-19. Across the whole study: COVID-19 samples collected from the United States, Italy and Spain covered acute and convalescent phases. The analysed material was cDNA or gDNA that came from T cells, B-cell-depleted T cells, or PBMCs.

As originally analysed: Nucleated cell number was recorded as an estimate derived from reference gene primer amplification. Some clones are missing from TCRdb's copy, which holds only in-frame ones; the method was immunoSEQ multiplex PCR. V and J calls and clone size come straight from that table; D and trimming were deduced from the DNA. The repertoire consists of 70,000 to 80,000 clones, with approximately 83% occurring once and the leading ten covering roughly an eighth. V lost 1 base and J lost 6, with 12 bases in between. Germline V gene data show CDR1 as SNHLY and CDR2 as FYNNEI. The CDR3 sequence is 15 residues long.

Source material: peripheral blood. The sequence was collected from a human donor in a cohort sampled during active COVID-19. V gene TRBV2 combines with J gene TRBJ1-4; tentatively, D is TRBD1 (5 bases). The CDR3 nucleotides read TGTGCCAGCAGTGAAGTGCCCGGGGGGTATGAAAAACTGTTTTTT. Protein product: CASSEVPGGYEKLFF.